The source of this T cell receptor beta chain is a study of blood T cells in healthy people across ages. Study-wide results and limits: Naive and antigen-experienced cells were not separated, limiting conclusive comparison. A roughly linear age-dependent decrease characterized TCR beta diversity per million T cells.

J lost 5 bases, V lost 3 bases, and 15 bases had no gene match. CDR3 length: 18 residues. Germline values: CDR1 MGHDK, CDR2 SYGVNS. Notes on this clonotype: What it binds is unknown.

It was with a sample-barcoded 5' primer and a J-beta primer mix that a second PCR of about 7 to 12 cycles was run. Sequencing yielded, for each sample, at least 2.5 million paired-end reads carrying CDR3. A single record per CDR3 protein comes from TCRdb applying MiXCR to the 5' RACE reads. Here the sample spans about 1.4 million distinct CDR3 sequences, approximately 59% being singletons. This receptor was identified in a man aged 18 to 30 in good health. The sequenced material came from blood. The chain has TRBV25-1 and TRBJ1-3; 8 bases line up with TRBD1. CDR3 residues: CASSDPRTRQGSRNTIYF. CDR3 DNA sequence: TGTGCCAGCAGTGACCCCCGAACGAGACAGGGGTCGAGAAACACCATATATTTT. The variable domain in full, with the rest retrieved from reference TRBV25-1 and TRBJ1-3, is EADIYQTPRYLVIGTGKKITLECSQTMGHDKMYWYQQDPGMELHLIHYSYGVNSTEKGDLSSESTVSRIRTEHFPLTLESARPSHTSQYLCASSDPRTRQGSRNTIYFGEGSWLTVV.